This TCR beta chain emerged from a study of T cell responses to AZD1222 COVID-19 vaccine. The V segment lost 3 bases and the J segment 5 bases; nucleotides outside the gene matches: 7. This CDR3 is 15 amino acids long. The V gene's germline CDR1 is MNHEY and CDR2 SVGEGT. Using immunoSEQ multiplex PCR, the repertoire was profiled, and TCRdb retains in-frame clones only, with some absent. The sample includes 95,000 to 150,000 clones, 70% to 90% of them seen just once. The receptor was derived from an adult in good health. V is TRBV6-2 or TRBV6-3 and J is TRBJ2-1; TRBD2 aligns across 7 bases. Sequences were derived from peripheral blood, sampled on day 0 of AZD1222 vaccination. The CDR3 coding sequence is TGTGCCAGCAGTTATGAAGCGGGGATCAACAATGAGCAGTTCTTC. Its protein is CASSYEAGINNEQFF.